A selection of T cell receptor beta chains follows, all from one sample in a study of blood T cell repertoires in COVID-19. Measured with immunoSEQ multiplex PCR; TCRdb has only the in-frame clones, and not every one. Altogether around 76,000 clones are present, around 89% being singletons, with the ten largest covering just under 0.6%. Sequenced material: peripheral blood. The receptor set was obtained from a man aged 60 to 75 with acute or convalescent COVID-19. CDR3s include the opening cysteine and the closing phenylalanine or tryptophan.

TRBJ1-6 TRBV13 CASSLGAESSYNSPLHF
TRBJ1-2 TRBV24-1 CATSDPGTPHGYTF
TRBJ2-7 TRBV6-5 CASINPGSGIEQYF
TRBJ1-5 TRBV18 CASSPPSGAQPQHF
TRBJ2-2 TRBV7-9 CASRNIAGGPTGELFF
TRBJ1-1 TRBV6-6 CASTVRDNTEAFF
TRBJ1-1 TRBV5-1 CASSLGVRGRTEAFF
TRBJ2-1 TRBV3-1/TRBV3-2 CASSPAGAYNEQFF
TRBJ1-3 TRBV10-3 CAIKETGSGNTIYF
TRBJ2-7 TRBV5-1 CASSLVHSYEQYF
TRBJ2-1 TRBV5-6 CASSRLAGTNEQFF
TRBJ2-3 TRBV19 CASSDTGQGKSTDTQYF
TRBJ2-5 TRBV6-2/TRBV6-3 CASSYDRAPGETQYF
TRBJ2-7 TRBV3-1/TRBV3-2 CASSRGLAAPVEQYF
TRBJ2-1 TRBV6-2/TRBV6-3 CASSYSRRREGWNEQFF
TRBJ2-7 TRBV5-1 CASTAGGPHYEQYF
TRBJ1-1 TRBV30 CADRAGVRGTEAFF
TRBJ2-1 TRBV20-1 CSASGDRGPDEQFF
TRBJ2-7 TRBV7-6 CASSSIYRGRNFEQYF
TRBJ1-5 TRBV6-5 CASSQVRNQPQHF
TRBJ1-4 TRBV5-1 CASSLGPGVNEKLFF
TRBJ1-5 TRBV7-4 CASSLGAGNQPQHF
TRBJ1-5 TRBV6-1 CASSESTGGSQPQHF
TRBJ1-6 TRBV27 CASSLSRGNSPLHF
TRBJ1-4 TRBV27 CASSLYRGNEKLFF
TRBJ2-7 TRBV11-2 CASSGQGTGYEQYF
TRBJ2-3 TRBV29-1 CSGQLTDTQYF
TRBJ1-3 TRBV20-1 CSASGEGAGNTIYF
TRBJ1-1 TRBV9 CASSVTTSTEAFF
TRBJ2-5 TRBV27 CASSQRWGGQETQYF
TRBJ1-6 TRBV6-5 CASSYSTGGNSPLHF
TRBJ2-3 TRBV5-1 CASSLGSSGTLDTQYF
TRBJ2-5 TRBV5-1 CASSPLAEETQYF
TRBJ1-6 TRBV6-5 CASRTDDFYNSPLHF
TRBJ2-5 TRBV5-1 CASSGNQETQYF
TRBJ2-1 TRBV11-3 CASSPRTGLAGEEQFF
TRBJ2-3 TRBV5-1 CASSLERREGRKDTQYF
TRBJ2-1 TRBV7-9 CASSPVAGVYNEQFF
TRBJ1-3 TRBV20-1 CSVKTGNTIYF
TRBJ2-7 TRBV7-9 CASSLIVYEQYF
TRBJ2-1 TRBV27 CASSSLLRQFF
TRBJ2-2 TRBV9 CASSTQGTGNTGELFF
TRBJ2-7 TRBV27 CASSQRTSGRANIYEQYF
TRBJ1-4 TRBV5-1 CASTVGGSGEKLFF
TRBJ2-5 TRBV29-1 CSVSGSVDQYF
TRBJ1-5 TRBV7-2 CASSLRTGNQPQHF
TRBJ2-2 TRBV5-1 CASSFWSGQGAGELFF
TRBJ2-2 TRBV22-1 CPGSARLGYTGELFF
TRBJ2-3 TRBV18 CASSRDYPSTDTQYF